This T cell receptor beta chain was obtained from a study of T cell responses to AZD1222 COVID-19 vaccine. The germline V gene encodes CDR1 MNHNS and CDR2 SASEGT. The CDR3 consists of 16 residues. The ends were cut back, 1 base at V and 4 bases at J, with 13 bases in the middle. This clone was found a few times. Some clones are missing from TCRdb's copy, which holds only in-frame ones; the method was immunoSEQ multiplex PCR. The data contain about 130,000 clones, 93% of them singletons. The chain recombines TRBV6-1 with TRBJ1-4; D is unclear. Here the sequenced sample was peripheral blood, taken on day 0 of AZD1222 vaccination. The source of this sequence is an adult in good health. The CDR3 nucleotides read TGTGCCAGCAGTGAAGAGGGTAACGGCGTTAATGAAAAACTGTTTTTT. Encoded protein: CASSEEGNGVNEKLFF.